This T cell receptor (beta chain) was recovered during a study of blood T cell repertoires in COVID-19. Study at large: The United States, Italy and Spain were the sources of the acute and convalescent COVID-19 samples. The analysed material was cDNA or gDNA that came from T cells, B-cell-depleted T cells, or PBMCs.

Clones were read by immunoSEQ multiplex PCR, and TCRdb kept only the in-frame ones, dropping some. The table includes roughly 100,000 clones, roughly 87% detected once. The length of the CDR3 is 14 residues. This TCR was recovered from a man between 45 and 60 years old with acute or convalescent COVID-19. The material sequenced was peripheral blood. V usage is TRBV21-1 and J usage is TRBJ2-5; the table's D call of TRBD1 was not tested on the DNA. TRBV21-1 is termed a pseudogene. CDR3 bases: TGTGCCAGCAGCTCCCCGCAGGGGCTGAGGACCCAGTACTTC. This sequence encodes CASSSPQGLRTQYF.